These T cell receptor beta chains were read from a single sample in a study of blood T cell repertoires in COVID-19. TCRdb's table, derived via immunoSEQ multiplex PCR, lists solely in-frame clones and lacks some. The sample consists of about 260,000 clones, 85% to 95% of them appearing once. Material for sequencing was PBMCs or T cells enriched from blood (not recorded which). These receptors all come from a man aged 35 to 55 who had been exposed to COVID-19. CDR3s include the opening cysteine and the closing phenylalanine or tryptophan.

CDR3aa	v_gene	j_gene
CASRSLSGDTDTQYF	TRBV4-1	TRBJ2-3
CASSARVGLSYEQYF	TRBV7-6	TRBJ2-7
CASSFTSGRRGDTQYF	TRBV7-3	TRBJ2-3
CASTDPGPERYGYTF	TRBV28	TRBJ1-2
CASSLAPGTGGYEQYF	TRBV28	TRBJ2-7
CASSLEQGLIIETQYF	TRBV5-4	TRBJ2-5
CASREQGAREKLFF	TRBV28	TRBJ1-4
CASSLVLGVGEQYF	TRBV5-1	TRBJ2-7
CASNLHGQINSNQPQHF	TRBV2	TRBJ1-5
CASSFRVAGGPSTGELFF	TRBV5-1	TRBJ2-2
CASFNFGTGEAFF	TRBV28	TRBJ1-1
CASSGNNPYNSPLHF	TRBV28	TRBJ1-6
CASSSIRRNTIYF	TRBV28	TRBJ1-3
CASSQGQGGTEAFF	TRBV3-1/TRBV3-2	TRBJ1-1
CASSPMTSGENTGELFF	TRBV6-2/TRBV6-3	TRBJ2-2
CASSHRLAREQYF	TRBV14	TRBJ2-7
CATSDPSGTGTMTYNEQFF	TRBV24-1	TRBJ2-1
CASSLGPGGLPNYGYTF	TRBV7-9	TRBJ1-2
CASSRQGYENTIYF	TRBV5-6	TRBJ1-3
CASSPRDRDSGNTIYF	TRBV7-9	TRBJ1-3
CASSDSGTGSEQYF	TRBV7-2	TRBJ2-7
CASRPGLAEETQYF	TRBV6-5	TRBJ2-5
CASRRPSGEGYTF	TRBV28	TRBJ1-2
CASSVGQGRGIDTQYF	TRBV19	TRBJ2-3
CAIKGKGETEAFF	TRBV10-3	TRBJ1-1
CASSLRQGDSTGELFF	TRBV18	TRBJ2-2
CASSLFSGQGREQYF	TRBV5-1	TRBJ2-7
CASRPGGDRYQPQHF	TRBV6-5	TRBJ1-5
CASSSTSGRNVGPYEQYF	TRBV28	TRBJ2-7
CASQRVRADTQYF	TRBV18	TRBJ2-3
CASSLDRADNSPLHF	TRBV27	TRBJ1-6
CASSPGLGGADTQYF	TRBV7-9	TRBJ2-3
CASSSRTSYSNEQFF	TRBV9	TRBJ2-1
CASSPRDRGRSGYTF	TRBV28	TRBJ1-2
CASSPTGQSYEQYF	TRBV19	TRBJ2-7
CASSPLAGGPVDTQYF	TRBV3-1/TRBV3-2	TRBJ2-3
CASSQDYQTGGYGYTF	TRBV4-2	TRBJ1-2
CASSLVGPGEPQHF	TRBV7-2	TRBJ1-5
CASSRGTSEQETQYF	TRBV9	TRBJ2-5
CSVDEGGPYEQYF	TRBV29-1	TRBJ2-7